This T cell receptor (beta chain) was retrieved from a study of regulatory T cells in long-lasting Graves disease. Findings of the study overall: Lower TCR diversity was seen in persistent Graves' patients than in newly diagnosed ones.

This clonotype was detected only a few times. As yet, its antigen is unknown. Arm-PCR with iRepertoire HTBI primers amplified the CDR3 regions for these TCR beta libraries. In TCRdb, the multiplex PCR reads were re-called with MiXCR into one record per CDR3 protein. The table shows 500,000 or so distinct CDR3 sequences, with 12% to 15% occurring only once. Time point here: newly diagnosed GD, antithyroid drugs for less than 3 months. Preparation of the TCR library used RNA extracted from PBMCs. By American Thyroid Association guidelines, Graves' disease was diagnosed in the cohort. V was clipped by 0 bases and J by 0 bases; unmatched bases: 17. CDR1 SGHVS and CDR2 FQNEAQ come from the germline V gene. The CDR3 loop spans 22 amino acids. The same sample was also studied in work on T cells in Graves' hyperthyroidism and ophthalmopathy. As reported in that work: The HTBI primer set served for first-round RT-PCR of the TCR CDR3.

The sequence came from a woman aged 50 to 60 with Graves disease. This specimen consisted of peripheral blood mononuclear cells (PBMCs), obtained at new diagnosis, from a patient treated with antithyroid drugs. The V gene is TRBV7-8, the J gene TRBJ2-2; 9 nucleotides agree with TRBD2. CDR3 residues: CASSLARILWVAGAANTGELFF. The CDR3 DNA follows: TGTGCCAGCAGCTTAGCGCGCATTCTGTGGGTAGCGGGAGCCGCGAACACCGGGGAGCTGTTTTTT.